Detailed here is one TCR beta chain. This entry belongs to a study of blood T cell repertoires in COVID-19. Study at large: The origin of the acute and convalescent COVID-19 samples was the United States, Italy and Spain. Sample material is recorded as cDNA or gDNA derived from T cells, B-cell-depleted T cells, or PBMCs.

Followed over time, Seattle patients had been enrolled while infection was active. The ends were cut back, 6 bases at V and 2 bases at J, with 13 bases in the middle. The CDR3 loop spans 15 amino acids. Germline CDR1 is KGHDR and CDR2 is SFDVKD. TCRdb's copy holds only in-frame clones and misses some; the assay was immunoSEQ multiplex PCR. The sample consists of 85,000 to 100,000 clones, 70% to 90% of them appearing once. Input material: peripheral blood. The TCR originated in a woman in her sixties with COVID-19, enrolled during active disease. The rearrangement uses TRBV24-1 and TRBJ1-3; no firm D call. The CDR3 loop reads CATSNGRSTGNTIYF. The CDR3, as DNA: TGTGCCACCAGTAACGGGAGAAGCACTGGAAACACCATATATTTT.